This T cell receptor beta chain was documented in a study of OX40 agonist ivuxolimab in advanced cancers. Looking at the study overall: Ivuxolimab, which targeted the costimulatory receptor OX40 (CD134), was an agonistic, fully human IgG2 monoclonal antibody. The dose-escalation cohort was 82.7% male with a mean age of approximately 60 years, ranging from roughly 23 to 90. The paper covers the monotherapy dose-escalation part of the phase I ivuxolimab trial, which included N = 52 patients. Patients were allowed to have had prior anti-PD-1, anti-PD-L1 or anti-CTLA-4 therapy, and approximately 39% of the dose-escalation patients had been treated with checkpoint inhibitors. Of the roughly 52 dose-escalation patients, hepatocellular carcinoma was present in about 20, melanoma in around 15, renal cell carcinoma in 9 and head and neck cancer in 9. Intravenous ivuxolimab was administered to patients every 2 weeks at six dose levels: 0.01, 0.1, 0.3, 1.5, 3 and 10 mg/kg. Peripheral TCRbeta sequencing was intended to test whether TCR sequence diversity was altered and clonal T-cell expansion was caused by ivuxolimab. Partial responses were achieved by three dose-escalation patients, of whom one had hepatocellular carcinoma and two had cutaneous melanoma. Results and caveats for the whole study, not just this receptor: At doses of 0.1 to 3.0 mg/kg, clonal expansion of both CD4+ and CD8+ blood T cells was observed from baseline to week 6. Partial responders in the 0.1-3.0 mg/kg groups had among the lowest normalized peripheral clonal expansion, especially among CD8+ T cells. Low levels of normalized T-cell clonal expansion were also seen in some nonresponding patients. Which antigens the clonally expanded peripheral T cells were specific for was not determined. After ivuxolimab, expanded clones were on average more numerous among CD8+ T cells than among CD4+ T cells.

Note on this clone: No cognate antigen has been identified for it. Base qualities are not provided; no much larger clone lies one nucleotide away.

Genomic DNA was isolated from the sorted cells so that the TCRbeta CDR3 region could be sequenced. The immunoSEQ Assay was used to sequence the TCRbeta CDR3 regions. In its TCRdb copy, this immuneACCESS table keeps in-frame sequences only and misses some clones. Where compared with another copy, unresolved V genes explain less than half of these, and the others have no known cause. For this sample the table gives 50,000 to 55,000 clones, of which 75% to 90% were detected only once. The biggest ten clones account for roughly a tenth of the sample. For CDR1 and CDR2, the germline V gene lists MNHNS and SASEGT. The CDR3 spans 16 residues, from the cysteine through the phenylalanine. This entry keeps only the CDR3 DNA: 48 bases, framed from base 1. The junction shows trimming of 5 bases on V and 2 bases on J, and the gene matches do not reach 11 bases of it. The trial excluded patients who had a history of autoimmune disease or were on systemic immunosuppression. Peripheral blood for TCR sequencing was collected from all dose cohorts at baseline, on cycle 4 day 1, and on cycle 7 day 1. Samples were obtained from an open-label, multicenter, first-in-human phase I dose-escalation trial of ivuxolimab. Adults with locally advanced or metastatic head and neck squamous cell, hepatocellular, melanoma or renal cell carcinoma were enrolled in the trial. CD4+ and CD8+ T cells were sorted separately from peripheral blood before TCR sequencing.

This sequence was found in an adult with an advanced solid tumor such as melanoma, head and neck, liver or kidney cancer. The rearrangement joined TRBV6-1 to TRBJ2-7; TRBD2 lines up with 8 middle nucleotides. The sample was CD4+ or CD8+ T cells sorted from blood, taken in a trial of the OX40 agonist ivuxolimab. The CDR3 protein sequence reads: CASSKGTSGDTYEQYF. The sequenced DNA: TGTGCCAGCAGTAAAGGGACTAGTGGGGATACCTACGAGCAGTACTTC.